This TCR beta chain was sequenced for a study of CXCR3-negative and CXCR3-positive naive CD8 T cells. For the study at large: About 150 million TRB reads were obtained in total, which works out to about 1.5 +/- 0.3 million per library.

Whole-study results and caveats: Within a donor, both naive subsets shared TRBV-TRBJ usage, unlike memory cells. Memory CD8+ cells showed much lower diversity, while both naive subsets were comparably high. Naive cells positive for CXCR3 carried more hydrophobic TRB CDR3s than CXCR3-negative ones.

It was by 5' RACE with UMI labels that the TRB cDNA libraries were prepared. TCRdb re-called the 5' RACE reads, yielding one record per CDR3 amino acid sequence without DNA. Here the sample table reports 55,000 to 75,000 distinct CDR3 sequences. Naivety in CD8+ T cells corresponded to a CD45RO-CCR7+CD27+CD95- phenotype. The germline V gene has CDR1 DFQATT and CDR2 SNEGSKA (reference sequence). CDR3 length: 16 residues. With respect to this clonotype: What it binds is not known.

The chain couples TRBV20-1 to TRBJ1-5; TCRdb reports TRBD1, a call that lacks DNA to check it against. Source material: naive CXCR3+ CD8+ T cells from blood. Subset here: CD45RO-CCR7+CD27+CD95- naive CD8+ T cells expressing CXCR3 (TNR3+). This TCR was recovered from a human donor in good health. Some clones in this sample may be carry-over from other donors' samples. This CDR3 is CSALLPDSHSNQPQHF.